Sequencing of this T cell receptor (beta chain) was carried out in a study of T cells in localized non-small cell lung cancer. This clone was recorded once. Its cognate antigen is unknown. General observations from the study: It remains possible that heterogeneity exists, since only one tumor region was sequenced.

Assay used: immunoSEQ multiplex PCR; TCRdb lists only in-frame clones, some missing. The sample shows approximately 34,000 clones, around 88% of them seen only once. Specimen: peripheral blood, collected before any cancer treatment. The receptor was isolated from a woman aged 35 to 70 with stage I lung adenocarcinoma.

CDR3: CASSLGPRRDTQYF. The CDR3 DNA reads TGTGCCAGCAGTTTAGGGCCCCGGAGGGATACGCAGTATTTT. The chain recombines TRBV6-5 with TRBJ2-3; D is possibly TRBD2 (5 bases). Germline CDR1 and CDR2: MNHEY and SVGAGI. The CDR3 sequence is 14 residues long. V was cut by 4 bases and J by 6 bases, with 14 bases left in between.